The 12 T cell receptor beta chains in this list originate from one sample, sequenced in a study of response to subunit inactivated influenza vaccine. TCRdb passed the RT-PCR reads through MiXCR, listing each CDR3 protein once. Here the sample spans fewer than 800,000 distinct CDR3 sequences, around 16% being singletons. The material was PBMCs from blood, obtained roughly 13 days after vaccination. The origin of the receptors is a man between 50 and 59 years old who received an inactivated influenza vaccine.

The table lists this clonotype with a few counts. This sequence joins TRBV6-2 or TRBV6-3 and TRBJ1-5, with TRBD1 matching over 8 bases. The CDR3 runs to 20 residues. Germline V gene data show CDR1 as MNHEY and CDR2 as SVGEGT. Trimming cost V 0 bases and J 1 base; bases outside gene matches: 14. CDR3 nucleotides: TGTGCCAGCAGTTACTCGATGCTTGCAGGGGGCTCTTGGAGCAATCAGCCCCAGCATTTT. Translation gives CASSYSMLAGGSWSNQPQHF.

This clonotype was seen a handful of times. The rearrangement uses TRBV6-2 or TRBV6-3 and TRBJ1-1, with D maybe TRBD1 (5 bases). Germline-derived CDR1 and CDR2 are MNHEY and SVGEGT. The length of the CDR3 is 13 residues. V gave up 6 bases and J gave up 8 bases, with 16 bases separating them. CDR3: CASRPGAGPEAFF. Written as DNA, the CDR3 is TGTGCCAGCAGGCCCGGGGCCGGTCCCGAAGCTTTCTTT.

This clonotype occurred a few times. The chain couples TRBV20-1 to TRBJ2-7; D possibly matches TRBD1 or TRBD2 (5 bases each). Trimming cost V 5 bases and J 5 bases, with 19 bases left between them. CDR3 length equals 14 residues. Germline V gene lookup returns CDR1 DFQATT and CDR2 SNEGSKA (reference sequence). The CDR3 DNA sequence: TGCAGTGCTGCCCGAGGGGCGCGCAGGGACGAGCAGTACTTC. This encodes CSAARGARRDEQYF.

This clonotype was counted only a few times. The genes are TRBV12-3 or TRBV12-4 and TRBJ2-3, with 7 bases lining up with TRBD1. This CDR3 has 15 amino acids. The J segment lost 4 bases and the V segment lost 3 bases, leaving 7 bases of the junction unmatched. In DNA form, the CDR3 reads TGTGCCAGCAGTTTGGACAGGTTGATCCCAGATACGCAGTATTTT. It encodes CASSLDRLIPDTQYF.

This chain connects TRBV7-9 to TRBJ2-7; D is undetermined. Trimming took 3 bases from V and 5 from J, leaving 8 bases between them. Germline-derived CDR1 and CDR2 are SEHNR and FQNEAQ (reference sequence). The CDR3 covers 12 residues. As DNA, the CDR3 is TGTGCCAGCAGCTTTCGGGTCAACGAGCAGTACTTC. Residues: CASSFRVNEQYF.

This clonotype was seen ten or more times. V usage is TRBV7-8 and J usage is TRBJ2-1; 9 bases are a match to TRBD1. Germline V gene lookup returns CDR1 SGHVS and CDR2 FQNEAQ. The CDR3 has 16 residues. V gave up 5 bases and J gave up 0 bases; unmatched junction bases: 5. CDR3 region: CASSATGGFSYNEQFF. DNA for the CDR3: TGTGCCAGCAGCGCGACAGGGGGGTTCTCCTACAATGAGCAGTTCTTC.

V is TRBV20-1 and J is TRBJ1-5; D might be TRBD1 (6 bases). V dropped 5 bases and J dropped 3 bases, with 14 bases sitting between them. The CDR3 is 14 amino acids. CDR1 DFQATT and CDR2 SNEGSKA come from the germline V gene (reference sequence). CDR3 residues: CSARRQAFNQPQHF. CDR3 nucleotides: TGCAGTGCTCGGAGACAGGCTTTCAATCAGCCCCAGCATTTT.

This chain links TRBV20-1 with TRBJ1-1, with 8 bases lining up with TRBD1. Per germline, CDR1 DFQATT and CDR2 SNEGSKA (reference sequence). The CDR3 length is 16 residues. The J segment lost 0 bases and the V segment lost 7 bases, leaving 13 bases of the junction unmatched. CDR3 coding DNA: TGCAGTGAGGCCCCAGGGGGCGCAGGGATGAACACTGAAGCTTTCTTT. Translating it yields CSEAPGGAGMNTEAFF.

The V call is TRBV18, the J call TRBJ2-5; 9 bases are shared with TRBD2. Germline V gene lookup returns CDR1 KGHSH and CDR2 LQKENI. CDR3 length equals 16 residues. Unmatched junction bases numbered 8, after V lost 2 bases and J lost 4 bases. The CDR3 sequence: CASSPRRTSVGETQYF. CDR3 coding DNA: TGTGCCAGCTCACCAAGGAGGACTAGCGTGGGAGAGACCCAGTACTTC. The full variable domain, in which reference TRBV18 and TRBJ2-5 provide the parts outside the CDR3, is NAGVMQNPRHLVRRRGQEARLRCSPMKGHSHVYWYRQLPEEGLKFMVYLQKENIIDESGMPKERFSAEFPKEGPSILRIQQVVRGDSAAYFCASSPRRTSVGETQYFGPGTRLLVL.

J is TRBJ2-3 and V is TRBV29-1; no reliable D call. V dropped 2 bases and J dropped 0 bases, with 15 bases sitting between them. This CDR3 contains 16 residues. Germline V gene lookup returns CDR1 SQVTM and CDR2 ANQGSEA. Written as DNA, the CDR3 is TGCAGCGTTGAACTCAAATACAGCCCCAGCACAGATACGCAGTATTTT. The encoded protein is CSVELKYSPSTDTQYF.

This clonotype has just a few counts. Relative to the germline gene, one junction end is altered; a read error may explain this. The V gene is TRBV6-1, the J gene TRBJ1-1; 9 nucleotides align to TRBD1. The germline V gene encodes CDR1 MNHNS and CDR2 SASEGT. CDR3 length: 16 amino acids. CDR3 sequence: CASSKAVGQGLTEAFF. In DNA, the CDR3 is TGTGCCAGCAGTAAAGCGGTGGGACAGGGACTCACTGAAGCTTTCTTT.

This clonotype was seen many times. The chain recombines TRBV20-1 with TRBJ2-7, with D possibly being TRBD1 (7 bases). The CDR3 has 15 residues. Trimming took 2 bases from V and 2 from J, leaving 16 bases between them. Germline-derived CDR1 and CDR2 are DFQATT and SNEGSKA (reference sequence). The CDR3 bases are TGCAGTGCTAGACCCGGCGCCAGGGGGGCCTACGAGCAGTACTTC. Translated, it gives CSARPGARGAYEQYF.